The 22 T cell receptor beta chains given below trace back to one sample, sequenced in a study of blood T cell repertoires in COVID-19. The protocol was immunoSEQ multiplex PCR, while the TCRdb copy is restricted to in-frame clones and leaves out a portion. The sample includes 150,000 to 200,000 clones, roughly four fifths of them seen just once. Sequencing input: peripheral blood. These receptors originate from a woman between 65 and 79 years old with COVID-19, enrolled during active disease.

The V call is TRBV30, the J call TRBJ1-4, with D perhaps matching TRBD1 (5 bases). CDR3 length: 13 residues. Germline CDR1 is GTSNPN and CDR2 is SVGIG (reference sequence). Trimming took 4 bases from V and 13 from J, leaving 19 bases between them. CDR3 DNA sequence: TGTGCCTGGACTCGCCCGGGGGACTCGGCACTGTTTTTT. Translation gives CAWTRPGDSALFF.

This clone was seen once. V usage is TRBV6-5 and J usage is TRBJ1-4; D call uncertain. This CDR3 is 15 amino acids long. Germline lookup yields CDR1 MNHEY and CDR2 SVGAGI. V was cut by 0 bases and J by 5 bases, with 10 bases left in between. This chain's CDR3 is CASSYSSRWNEKLFF. In DNA form, the CDR3 reads TGTGCCAGCAGTTACTCTTCCAGGTGGAATGAAAAACTGTTTTTT.

This clone appeared a single time. The chain joins TRBV24-1 to TRBJ1-2; 9 bases match TRBD1. With V trimmed by 3 bases and J by 8 bases, 12 bases remained unmatched. The CDR3 spans 16 residues. Per the germline V gene, CDR1 is KGHDR and CDR2 is SFDVKD. CDR3: CATSDPSPTGGGGYTF. CDR3 nucleotides: TGTGCCACCAGTGATCCTTCACCCACAGGGGGCGGAGGCTACACCTTC.

The V gene is TRBV5-1, the J gene TRBJ2-3, with 8 bases lining up with TRBD2. This CDR3 is 16 amino acids long. Trimming at V came to 0 bases and at J to 2 bases, leaving 5 bases not matched to a gene. In germline, CDR1 is SGHRS, CDR2 YFSETQ. The CDR3 DNA sequence: TGCGCCAGCAGCTTGGCAGCGGGAGTCAACACAGATACGCAGTATTTT. Residues: CASSLAAGVNTDTQYF.

The chain is built from TRBV3-1 (or the pseudogene TRBV3-2) and TRBJ2-5; TRBD1 matches at 7 bases. In germline, CDR1 is LGHDT, CDR2 YNNKEL (reference sequence). CDR3 size: 14 residues. The V segment lost 5 bases and the J segment 5 bases; nucleotides outside the gene matches: 8. The CDR3 coding sequence is TGTGCCAGCAGCTATAGACAGGGCTTGGAGACCCAGTACTTC. Amino acid sequence: CASSYRQGLETQYF.

This chain links TRBV6-5 with TRBJ2-2; 7 positions agree with TRBD1. After removal of 6 bases from V and 4 bases from J, the junction contained 8 bases not matched to a gene. This CDR3 region has 15 residues. Germline CDR1 and CDR2: MNHEY and SVGAGI. CDR3 residues: CASRLTTGSTGELFF. In DNA form, the CDR3 reads TGTGCCAGCAGGCTGACGACAGGGTCCACCGGGGAGCTGTTTTTT.

V usage is TRBV13 and J usage is TRBJ1-5, with D possibly matching TRBD1 (6 bases). The V gene lost 4 bases and the J gene lost 2 bases, with 12 bases spanning the gap. CDR3 length: 15 residues. Germline CDR1 is PRHDT and CDR2 is FYEKMQ (reference sequence). In nucleotides, the CDR3 is TGTGCCAGCAGCTATAGGGGGTTCGGCAATCAGCCCCAGCATTTT. Residues: CASSYRGFGNQPQHF.

The chain couples TRBV7-2 to TRBJ2-1, with 14 bases identical to TRBD2. V was pared by 5 bases and J by 9 bases, with 6 bases of the junction left unmatched. The CDR3 length is 15 residues. CDR1 and CDR2 from the germline V gene are SGHTA and FQGNSA. Here the CDR3 reads CASSPQGLAGGEQFF. Written as DNA, the CDR3 is TGTGCCAGCAGCCCCCAAGGACTAGCGGGAGGTGAGCAGTTCTTC.

Remarks on this clone: Other nucleotide sequences from this sample produce the same CDR3. CDR3 amino acids: CASSPGGTEAFF. The CDR3 DNA reads as TGTGCCAGCAGTCCAGGGGGAACTGAAGCTTTCTTT. The chain uses TRBV12-3 or TRBV12-4 and TRBJ1-1; 7 positions match TRBD1. CDR3 size: 12 residues. V was pared by 5 bases and J by 5 bases, with 2 bases of the junction left unmatched.

This clone came up once. The chain joins TRBV9 to TRBJ2-3; no reliable D call. The germline gives CDR1 SGDLS, CDR2 YYNGEE. The ends were cut back, 4 bases at V and 2 bases at J, with 8 bases in the middle. The CDR3 extends over 13 amino acids. CDR3 residues: CASSSLSTDTQYF. The DNA of the CDR3 is TGTGCCAGCAGCTCCCTATCCACAGATACGCAGTATTTT.

The rearrangement uses TRBV3-1 (or the pseudogene TRBV3-2) and TRBJ2-5; the match to TRBD2 covers 10 bases. The CDR3 totals 18 residues. V trimming: 1 base; J trimming: 5 bases; junction bases outside the gene matches: 13. Germline CDR1 is LGHDT and CDR2 is YNNKEL (reference sequence). This CDR3 is CASSQVWLAGVVGETQYF. The CDR3 nucleotides read TGTGCCAGCAGCCAAGTTTGGCTAGCGGGAGTCGTCGGGGAGACCCAGTACTTC.

This chain links TRBV7-8 with TRBJ2-1; D possibly corresponds to TRBD2 (6 bases). The germline V and J ends were trimmed by 0 bases and 4 bases, with 10 bases remaining between them. Germline V gene lookup returns CDR1 SGHVS and CDR2 FQNEAQ. The CDR3 consists of 15 residues. The CDR3 nucleotides are TGTGCCAGCAGCTTAGCCGTAGCGGTTTACAATGAGCAGTTCTTC. Translated: CASSLAVAVYNEQFF.

A single count supports this clone. V gene TRBV4-1 combines with J gene TRBJ2-7; 7 nucleotides match TRBD1. The J segment lost 2 bases and the V segment lost 4 bases, leaving 17 bases of the junction unmatched. This CDR3 has 18 amino acids. Looked up from germline, CDR1 is MGHRA and CDR2 is YSYEKL. The CDR3 bases are TGCGCCAGCAGCCGATCCCCTACCACCCCCCAGGGGGCCTACGAGCAGTACTTC. Translation: CASSRSPTTPQGAYEQYF.

This chain links TRBV5-1 with TRBJ1-4, with a possible D match to TRBD1 (5 bases). CDR1 and CDR2 (germline): SGHRS, YFSETQ. This CDR3 region has 15 residues. With 0 bases removed from V and 3 bases from J, the gap between germline ends came to 9 bases. CDR3 in DNA: TGCGCCAGCAGCTTGGCAGGCAGGGCTAATGAAAAACTGTTTTTT. Amino acids: CASSLAGRANEKLFF.

The chain has TRBV15 and TRBJ2-5; tentatively, D is TRBD2 (6 bases). The germline CDR1 and CDR2 sequences are LNHNV and YYDKDF (reference sequence). The germline V and J ends were trimmed by 4 bases and 7 bases, with 16 bases remaining between them. The CDR3 is 14 amino acids. CDR3 nucleotide sequence: TGTGCCACCAGCAAAGGAGGGTCGGCGGGGACCCAGTACTTC. Translated, it gives CATSKGGSAGTQYF.

V and J are TRBV7-8 and TRBJ2-3; maybe TRBD1 (6 bases). CDR3 size: 16 residues. Between the trimmed V and J ends, which lost 5 bases and 1 base, there was a span of 16 bases. Germline V gives CDR1 SGHVS, CDR2 FQNEAQ. DNA of the CDR3: TGTGCCAGCAGCCAAATACCAGGGGATGGCACAGATACGCAGTATTTT. Translated, it gives CASSQIPGDGTDTQYF.

This chain connects TRBV27 to TRBJ2-7; 9 bases map to TRBD1. This CDR3 has 18 amino acids. Trimming removed 8 bases from V and 0 bases from J; junction bases left unmatched: 17. Looked up from germline, CDR1 is MNHEY and CDR2 is SMNVEV (reference sequence). CDR3 sequence reads: CASPRGNRDRENSYEQYF. Written as DNA, the CDR3 is TGTGCCAGCCCGAGGGGAAATAGGGACAGGGAGAACTCCTACGAGCAGTACTTC.

The CDR3 sequence: CASSLTTRATDTQYF. The CDR3, as DNA: TGTGCCAGCAGCCTAACGACTAGAGCCACAGATACGCAGTATTTT. The V call is TRBV9, the J call TRBJ2-3; tentative D call: TRBD2 (6 bases). Trimming took 4 bases from V and 2 from J, leaving 14 bases between them. The CDR3 length is 15 residues. Germline V gives CDR1 SGDLS, CDR2 YYNGEE.

V gene TRBV7-2 combines with J gene TRBJ2-1; 14 bases are a match to TRBD2. Unmatched junction bases numbered 2, after V lost 1 base and J lost 6 bases. CDR1 and CDR2 (germline): SGHTA, FQGNSA. CDR3 length equals 16 residues. The CDR3 spells CASSLVGTSGSNEQFF. CDR3 nucleotides: TGTGCCAGCAGCTTAGTGGGGACTAGCGGGAGCAATGAGCAGTTCTTC.

This clone has just a few counts. This chain joins TRBV6-5 and TRBJ1-3, with no clear D. Germline V gene lookup returns CDR1 MNHEY and CDR2 SVGAGI. With 5 bases removed from V and 2 bases from J, the gap between germline ends came to 7 bases. The CDR3 spans 13 residues. CDR3 nucleotide sequence: TGTGCCAGCAGTCTTTTTCCTGGAAACACCATATATTTT. Translation gives CASSLFPGNTIYF.

The CDR3 DNA reads TGTGCCAGCAGCTTACGCGGGAGGGCCTTAATAGATACGCAGTATTTT. Translation: CASSLRGRALIDTQYF. J is TRBJ2-3 and V is TRBV7-9; 9 nucleotides match TRBD2. Germline loops: CDR1 SEHNR, CDR2 FQNEAQ (reference sequence). Trimming at V came to 2 bases and at J to 5 bases, leaving 8 bases not matched to a gene. The CDR3 runs to 16 residues.

The gene calls are TRBV6-5 and TRBJ2-2; 8 positions match TRBD1. J gave up 1 base and V 6 bases, and 4 bases lay outside the gene matches. Looked up from germline, CDR1 is MNHEY and CDR2 is SVGAGI. This CDR3 contains 15 residues. The CDR3 bases are TGTGCCAGCAGAACCGGGACAGGGAACACCGGGGAGCTGTTTTTT. Residues: CASRTGTGNTGELFF.